This TCR beta chain was found in a study of control samples from healthy donors and cancer patients. Libraries were prepared by immunoSEQ multiplex PCR; TCRdb keeps only in-frame clonotypes and omits some of them. Of 110,000 or so clones detected, 80% to 90% appear once; the ten largest clones hold 15% to 20%. This clone was detected only once. Trimming shortened V by 2 bases and J by 5 bases, and 22 bases separated the two germline ends. This CDR3 region has 17 residues. Germline CDR1 SGHRS, CDR2 YFSETQ. This clonotype was sampled from a woman between 50 and 59 years old in good health. This chain connects TRBV5-1 to TRBJ1-1; TRBD1 is a possible D gene (5 bases). The specimen was blood. In DNA, the CDR3 is TGCGCCAGCAGCTTCGGCGTTATTGGGACTGTGGGGACTGAAGCTTTCTTT. It encodes CASSFGVIGTVGTEAFF.